Each of the 27 T cell receptor beta chains below was sequenced from the same sample in a study of shared clonotypes between healthy human individuals. Clones were read by immunoSEQ multiplex PCR, and TCRdb kept only the in-frame ones, dropping some. Of about 120,000 clones in the sample, about 63% were seen once. Specimen: memory CD8+ T cells sorted from blood. Subset given: CD45RO+ cells pooled with CCR7-negative TemRA cells. These receptor sequences come from a woman in her twenties or thirties in good health.

J is TRBJ2-7 and V is TRBV7-6, with 7 bases that match TRBD1. Germline CDR1 SGHVS, CDR2 FNYEAQ. This CDR3 region has 14 residues. V lost 5 bases and J lost 5; bases outside the gene matches: 9. CDR3 protein: CASSGYRTGHEQYF. The CDR3 DNA sequence: TGTGCCAGCAGCGGTTATCGGACAGGTCACGAGCAGTACTTC.

This clone came up once. The chain couples TRBV6-1 to TRBJ2-3; D gene uncertain. The CDR3 contains 13 residues. V was shortened by 3 bases and J by 5 bases, with 9 bases between the two germline ends. Germline CDR1 is MNHNS and CDR2 is SASEGT. The CDR3 loop is CASSEAVRDTQYF. The CDR3 coding sequence is TGTGCCAGCAGTGAGGCAGTTCGAGATACGCAGTATTTT.

The chain is built from TRBV4-1 and TRBJ2-2; TRBD2 agrees at 9 bases. The trim removed 4 bases at V and 6 bases at J, leaving 3 bases unmatched. CDR1 MGHRA and CDR2 YSYEKL come from the germline V gene. The CDR3 consists of 14 residues. CDR3 sequence reads: CASSPRGRAGELFF. CDR3 nucleotide sequence: TGCGCCAGCAGCCCCCGCGGGAGGGCCGGGGAGCTGTTTTTT.

The V call is TRBV2, the J call TRBJ2-2, with D perhaps matching TRBD2 (5 bases). The V gene's germline CDR1 is SNHLY and CDR2 FYNNEI. The CDR3 length is 14 residues. V dropped 7 bases and J dropped 2 bases, with 11 bases sitting between them. The CDR3 nucleotides read TGTGCCAGCACCCTGACTACAAACACCGGGGAGCTGTTTTTT. Amino acid sequence: CASTLTTNTGELFF.

This clone was seen ten or more times. The chain carries TRBV28 and TRBJ2-6; 9 bases are shared with TRBD1. CDR3 size: 16 residues. Looked up from germline, CDR1 is MDHEN and CDR2 is SYDVKM. V trimming: 9 bases; J trimming: 0 bases; junction bases outside the gene matches: 6. CDR3 residues: CASTGGSSSGANVLTF. In DNA, the CDR3 is TGTGCCAGTACAGGGGGCTCAAGCTCTGGGGCCAACGTCCTGACTTTC. Using reference TRBV28 and TRBJ2-6 for the parts outside the CDR3, the full variable domain is DVKVTQSSRYLVKRTGEKVFLECVQDMDHENMFWYRQDPGLGLRLIYFSYDVKMKEKGDIPEGYSVSREKKERFSLILESASTNQTSMYLCASTGGSSSGANVLTFGAGSRLTVL.

This chain uses TRBV11-2 with TRBJ1-1; D call uncertain. The CDR3 has 14 amino acids. Trimming left V 2 bases short and J 4 bases short, with 11 bases between. The germline CDR1 and CDR2 sequences are SGHAT and FQNNGV. The CDR3 reads CASSLWAPGTEAFF. For the CDR3, the DNA is TGTGCCAGCAGCTTATGGGCGCCGGGCACTGAAGCTTTCTTT.

J is TRBJ2-5 and V is TRBV4-1; D may correspond to TRBD1 or TRBD2 (5 bases each). Germline values: CDR1 MGHRA, CDR2 YSYEKL. The CDR3 covers 14 residues. Trimming shortened V by 4 bases and J by 4 bases, and 13 bases separated the two germline ends. The CDR3 DNA is TGCGCCAGCAGCCCTAGGGACGTGGGAGAGACCCAGTACTTC. Amino acid sequence: CASSPRDVGETQYF.

V usage is TRBV7-8 and J usage is TRBJ2-7, with TRBD2 identical over 7 bases. CDR1 and CDR2 from the germline V gene are SGHVS and FQNEAQ. CDR3 length equals 15 residues. Germline trimming cut 5 bases from V and 0 bases from J; bases unmatched to any gene: 7. CDR3 protein: CASSQERGASYEQYF. CDR3 bases: TGTGCCAGCAGCCAAGAGCGGGGTGCCTCCTACGAGCAGTACTTC.

This clone was counted many times. The chain recombines TRBV7-9 with TRBJ1-2; D remains unclear. Germline lookup yields CDR1 SEHNR and CDR2 FQNEAQ (reference sequence). The CDR3 extends over 12 amino acids. DNA for the CDR3: TGTGCGGGCAACACGGAGGTCTATGGCTACACCTTC. This codes for CAGNTEVYGYTF.

V is TRBV19 and J is TRBJ2-2; tentatively, D is TRBD2 (5 bases). This CDR3 is 16 amino acids long. Trimming pared 6 bases from V and 6 bases from J, leaving 20 bases between. Germline CDR1 and CDR2: LNHDA and SQIVND (reference sequence). CDR3: CASRRAASMSSGELFF. Here the CDR3 DNA reads TGTGCCAGTAGGAGGGCAGCCAGTATGTCGTCCGGGGAGCTGTTTTTT.

V usage is TRBV28 and J usage is TRBJ2-7; 12 positions match TRBD2. This CDR3 has 15 amino acids. Germline loops: CDR1 MDHEN, CDR2 SYDVKM. V trimming: 4 bases; J trimming: 6 bases; junction bases outside the gene matches: 7. The CDR3 DNA reads as TGTGCCAGCAGTTACCGGACTAGCGGGATCTCCGAGCAGTACTTC. It specifies CASSYRTSGISEQYF.

The chain employs TRBV14 and TRBJ2-1; 7 nucleotides agree with TRBD2. There are 15 residues in the CDR3. Trimming cost V 7 bases and J 1 base; bases outside gene matches: 7. Germline assignment: CDR1 SGHDN and CDR2 FVKESK. The CDR3 loop reads CASTQGAGSYNEQFF. In DNA form, the CDR3 reads TGTGCCAGCACCCAGGGAGCGGGATCCTACAATGAGCAGTTCTTC.

The chain recombines TRBV6-4 with TRBJ1-2; D gene ambiguous. Looked up from germline, CDR1 is MRHNA and CDR2 is SNTAGT. Trimming shortened V by 0 bases and J by 6 bases, and 11 bases separated the two germline ends. The CDR3 sequence is 14 residues long. CDR3 coding DNA: TGTGCCAGCAGTGACTCCGAGGGCGGCGATGGCTACACCTTC. Its protein product is CASSDSEGGDGYTF.

The V call is TRBV7-3, the J call TRBJ2-3; 7 bases match TRBD2. V trimming: 5 bases; J trimming: 2 bases; junction bases outside the gene matches: 7. Germline V gene data show CDR1 as SGHTA and CDR2 as FQGTGA. The CDR3 covers 15 residues. As DNA, the CDR3 is TGTGCCAGCAGCCCCACGGGGGGAAACACAGATACGCAGTATTTT. Amino acids: CASSPTGGNTDTQYF.

The genes are TRBV5-4 and TRBJ1-2; the match to TRBD1 covers 8 bases. There are 16 residues in the CDR3. Looked up from germline, CDR1 is SGHNT and CDR2 is YYREEE (reference sequence). Unmatched junction bases numbered 10, after V lost 3 bases and J lost 3 bases. The CDR3, as DNA: TGTGCCAGCAGCTCGCCAGTACAGGGGGAACACTATGGCTACACCTTC. It translates to CASSSPVQGEHYGYTF.

The chain carries TRBV14 and TRBJ2-1; TRBD1 aligns across 7 bases. The junction had 18 bases not matched to a gene; V was cut back by 4 bases and J by 3 bases. The CDR3 length is 19 residues. The V gene's germline CDR1 is SGHDN and CDR2 FVKESK. CDR3 protein: CASSRHGDRNNLLYNEQFF. CDR3 bases: TGTGCCAGCAGCCGCCATGGGGACAGAAATAATTTACTCTACAATGAGCAGTTCTTC.

V gene TRBV5-1 combines with J gene TRBJ2-7, with TRBD1 matching 10 bases. This CDR3 contains 14 residues. CDR1 SGHRS and CDR2 YFSETQ come from the germline V gene. Unmatched junction bases numbered 6, after V lost 5 bases and J lost 4 bases. As DNA, the CDR3 is TGCGCCAGCAGTGGCGGACAGGGGGGGTACGAGCAGTACTTC. It is translated as CASSGGQGGYEQYF.

The gene calls are TRBV7-9 and TRBJ2-1; 10 bases match TRBD1. Germline V lookup: CDR1 SEHNR, CDR2 FQNEAQ (reference sequence). J was trimmed by 8 bases and V by 5 bases; bases with no gene match: 9. This CDR3 has 15 residues. The CDR3 sequence: CASSMGTGEPDEQFF. The CDR3 DNA is TGTGCCAGCAGCATGGGGACAGGGGAACCGGATGAGCAGTTCTTC.

This chain's CDR3 is CASSFGSGRLGTQYF. The CDR3 DNA sequence: TGTGCCAGCAGTTTCGGGAGCGGGAGGTTGGGTACGCAGTATTTT. V and J are TRBV28 and TRBJ2-3; 9 bases line up with TRBD2. CDR1 MDHEN and CDR2 SYDVKM come from the germline V gene. Trimming cost V 3 bases and J 8 bases; bases outside gene matches: 9. This CDR3 has 15 residues. The whole variable domain, remainder taken from reference TRBV28 and TRBJ2-3, is DVKVTQSSRYLVKRTGEKVFLECVQDMDHENMFWYRQDPGLGLRLIYFSYDVKMKEKGDIPEGYSVSREKKERFSLILESASTNQTSMYLCASSFGSGRLGTQYFGPGTRLTVL.

The chain is built from TRBV6-7 and TRBJ1-6; D is undetermined. TRBV6-7 qualifies as an ORF whose function is uncertain. V shed 10 bases and J shed 11 bases, with 18 bases lying between them. The CDR3 contains 13 residues. The CDR3 sequence is CATPSEGRAPLHF. CDR3 in DNA: TGTGCCACCCCCTCGGAGGGTAGAGCACCCCTCCACTTT.

As DNA, the CDR3 is TGTGCCAGCAGGGGACCGGGACAGGGGTCGTTGAACACTGAAGCTTTCTTT. It codes for CASRGPGQGSLNTEAFF. The gene calls are TRBV6-4 and TRBJ1-1; TRBD1 matches at 10 bases. CDR3 size: 17 residues. The V gene's germline CDR1 is MRHNA and CDR2 SNTAGT. J lost 0 bases, V lost 6 bases, and 10 bases had no gene match.

The chain employs TRBV4-2 and TRBJ2-4; possibly TRBD2 for D (6 bases). The V gene's germline CDR1 is LGHNA and CDR2 YNFKEQ. This CDR3 comprises 15 residues. V was cut by 5 bases and J by 6 bases, with 17 bases left in between. CDR3 nucleotide sequence: TGTGCCAGCAGCGCCTCCCTGGCGGAGGGAAACATTCAGTACTTC. This encodes CASSASLAEGNIQYF.

This clone has only a few counts. The chain recombines TRBV28 with TRBJ1-2; 12 bases match TRBD1. The CDR3 length is 17 residues. Germline V gives CDR1 MDHEN, CDR2 SYDVKM. Trimming took 7 bases from V and 5 from J; bases not matched to a gene: 14. The CDR3 reads CASITGWDRGLGYGYTF. The CDR3 DNA follows: TGTGCCAGCATTACTGGGTGGGACAGGGGGCTAGGGTATGGCTACACCTTC.

This chain links TRBV7-9 with TRBJ2-7, with 8 bases that match TRBD1. The CDR3 runs 14 residues. The germline V gene has CDR1 SEHNR and CDR2 FQNEAQ (reference sequence). Trimming at V came to 5 bases and at J to 10 bases, leaving 13 bases not matched to a gene. The DNA for the CDR3 is TGTGCCAGCAGCGTTGACAGGGGCCCGCGCTCTCAGTACTTC. It specifies CASSVDRGPRSQYF.

The chain employs TRBV28 and TRBJ2-7, with TRBD2 matching 8 bases. The germline V gene has CDR1 MDHEN and CDR2 SYDVKM. CDR3 length: 15 residues. V trimming: 1 base; J trimming: 4 bases; junction bases outside the gene matches: 6. The CDR3 nucleotides read TGTGCCAGCAGTTTATTTGGGACTAGGATTTACGAGCAGTACTTC. As protein: CASSLFGTRIYEQYF.

The gene calls are TRBV7-9 and TRBJ1-4; D gene ambiguous. In germline, CDR1 is SEHNR, CDR2 FQNEAQ (reference sequence). V lost 5 bases to trimming and J lost 3 bases, with 16 bases between them. The CDR3 runs 16 residues. The CDR3 region is CASSQRLAGPNEKLFF. The CDR3 coding sequence is TGTGCCAGCAGCCAGAGGTTGGCAGGCCCTAATGAAAAACTGTTTTTT.

This chain links TRBV5-4 with TRBJ2-3; D remains ambiguous. V lost 4 bases to trimming and J lost 2 bases, with 11 bases between them. From germline, CDR1 is SGHNT and CDR2 YYREEE (reference sequence). The CDR3 is made up of 14 amino acids. In DNA, the CDR3 is TGTGCCAGCAGCCCGACACCCTACACAGATACGCAGTATTTT. This gives the protein CASSPTPYTDTQYF. The variable domain in full, with the rest retrieved from reference TRBV5-4 and TRBJ2-3, is ETGVTQSPTHLIKTRGQQVTLRCSSQSGHNTVSWYQQALGQGPQFIFQYYREEENGRGNFPPRFSGLQFPNYSSELNVNALELDDSALYLCASSPTPYTDTQYFGPGTRLTVL.